Listed here is a single T cell receptor beta chain. Its antigen is currently unknown. This entry belongs to a study of CD8 T cells in Susac syndrome. Study observations and caveats: It was acknowledged in the study that its TCR sequencing and HLA analysis involved a relatively small number of individuals.

This CDR3 contains 15 residues. Per the germline V gene, CDR1 is MDHEN and CDR2 is SYDVKM. Trimming stripped 2 bases from V and 5 bases from J, with 15 bases between. cDNA came from around 0.54 to 1 ug RNA primed by random hexamers. The CDR3 of TCR beta was amplified by immunoSEQ multiplex PCR across 54 Vbeta and 13 Jbeta. TCRdb processed the immunoSEQ multiplex PCR reads anew with MiXCR; each CDR3 protein has one entry. The table has 120,000 or so distinct CDR3 sequences, around 95% seen once. TCR beta sequencing covered blood CD8+ and CD4+ T cells. The rearrangement uses TRBV28 and TRBJ1-1; possibly TRBD1 for D (5 bases). The sequenced sample consisted of CD4+ T cells from PBMCs. This TCR was recovered from a human donor in good health. The CDR3 bases are TGTGCCAGCAGTTTAGGGACCGCGCGGACAACTGAAGCTTTCTTT. Translated: CASSLGTARTTEAFF.